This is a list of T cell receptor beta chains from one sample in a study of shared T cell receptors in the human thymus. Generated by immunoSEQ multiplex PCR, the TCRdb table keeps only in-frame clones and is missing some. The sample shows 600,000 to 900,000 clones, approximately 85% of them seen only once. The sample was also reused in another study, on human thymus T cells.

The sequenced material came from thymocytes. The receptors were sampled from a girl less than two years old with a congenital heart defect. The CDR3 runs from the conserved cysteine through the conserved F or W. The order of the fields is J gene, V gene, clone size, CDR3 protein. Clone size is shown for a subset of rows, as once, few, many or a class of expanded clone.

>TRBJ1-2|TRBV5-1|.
CASSLAARRTDQPNYGYTF
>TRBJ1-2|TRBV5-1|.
CASSWAGQGGGYTF
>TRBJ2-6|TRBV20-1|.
CSVRANVLTF
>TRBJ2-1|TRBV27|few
CASSFGVGVNNEQFF
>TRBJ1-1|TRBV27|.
CAALGGVHAFF
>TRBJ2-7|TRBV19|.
CASSAGTEDSYEQYF
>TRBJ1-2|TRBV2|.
CASRNRRRTGELMRDYGYTF
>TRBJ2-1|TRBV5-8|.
CASRSAGTSGGYNEQFF
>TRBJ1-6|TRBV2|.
CASSERRDSSYNSPLHF
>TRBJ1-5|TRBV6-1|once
CASTRGKHNQPQHF
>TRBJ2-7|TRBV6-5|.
CASSQRWGAYEQYF
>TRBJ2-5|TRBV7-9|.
CASSLEMDLQETQYF
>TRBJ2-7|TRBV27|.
CASSLDGYEQYF
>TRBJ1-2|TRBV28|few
CASSWTVDLYGYTF
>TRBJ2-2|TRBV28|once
CASYKQVPSTGELFF
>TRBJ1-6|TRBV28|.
CASTPGQINSPLHF
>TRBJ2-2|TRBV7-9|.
CASSSWTRPGELFF
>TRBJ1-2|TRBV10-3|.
CAIRKDRGGYPTYGYTF
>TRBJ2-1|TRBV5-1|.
CASSFSSSYNEQFF
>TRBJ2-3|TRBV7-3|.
CASSLAPPGLAGGLVFTDTQYF
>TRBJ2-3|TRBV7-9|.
CANFPQRGGRGTDTQYF
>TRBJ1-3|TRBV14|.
CASSRKKTGPSGNTIYF
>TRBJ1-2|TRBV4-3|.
CASSRSAQGNYGYTF
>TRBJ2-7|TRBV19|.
CASSKRRYLTGSSYEQYF
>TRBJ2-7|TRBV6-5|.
CASSLHSPRDEQYF
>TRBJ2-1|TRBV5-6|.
CASSGGQGAYNEQFF
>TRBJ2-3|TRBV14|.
CASSPLGRVTDTQYF
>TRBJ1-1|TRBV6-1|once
CASSQQGTDEAFF
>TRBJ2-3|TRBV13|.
CASMESGRTDTQYF
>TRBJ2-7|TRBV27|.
CASSLYWRGDSRPTYEQYF
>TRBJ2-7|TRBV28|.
CASSLFVSGTGFPYEQYF
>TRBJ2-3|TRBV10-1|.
CASSESIAGAPTDTQYF
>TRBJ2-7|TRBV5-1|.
CASSLMGQGYYEQYF
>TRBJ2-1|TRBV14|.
CASSQERGFGNEQFF
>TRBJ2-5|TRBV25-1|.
CASSELLPGDSRRETQYF
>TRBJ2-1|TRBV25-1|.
CASSEGDTAYNEQFF
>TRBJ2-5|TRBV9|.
CASSVSTDQETQYF
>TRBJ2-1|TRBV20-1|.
CEAVQGNEQFF
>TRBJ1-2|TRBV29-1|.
CSVKGQVKGYTF